The next 27 T cell receptor beta chains were all read from a single sample in a study of shared clonotypes between healthy human individuals. Produced via immunoSEQ multiplex PCR; TCRdb's table is partial and in-frame only. The table has hundreds of thousands of clones, 55% to 85% seen once; the top ten hold more than 1.5%. What was sequenced was memory CD4+ T cells sorted from blood. As for subset: CD45RA-negative fraction. All receptors derive from a woman in her twenties or thirties in good health.

This clone came up a few times. The CDR3 nucleotides are TGCGCCAGCAGCGGCGCGCATTCCTACGAGCAGTACTTC. Encoded protein: CASSGAHSYEQYF. The gene calls are TRBV5-1 and TRBJ2-7; no firm D call. CDR1 is SGHRS and CDR2 is YFSETQ in the germline V gene. V lost 4 bases and J lost 1, with 9 bases in between. CDR3 length: 13 residues.

This rearrangement joins TRBV7-2 to TRBJ1-1, with unresolved D. Trimming cost V 4 bases and J 0 bases, with 6 bases left between them. The germline V gene has CDR1 SGHTA and CDR2 FQGNSA. The CDR3 contains 13 residues. CDR3 loop: CASSWRVNTEAFF. CDR3 DNA sequence: TGTGCCAGCAGCTGGCGGGTGAACACTGAAGCTTTCTTT.

The CDR3, as DNA: TGTGCCAGTAGTTCACGACATAACAATCAGCCCCAGCATTTT. It encodes CASSSRHNNQPQHF. This chain uses TRBV19 with TRBJ1-5; D not resolved. Germline loops: CDR1 LNHDA, CDR2 SQIVND (reference sequence). CDR3 length: 14 amino acids. Between the trimmed V and J ends, which lost 5 bases and 3 bases, there was a span of 11 bases.

CDR3 sequence reads: CASSMGGASTDTQYF. Here the CDR3 DNA reads TGTGCCAGTAGTATGGGGGGGGCCTCCACAGATACGCAGTATTTT. V and J are TRBV19 and TRBJ2-3; TRBD2 is a possible D gene (7 bases). Trimming removed 3 bases from V and 2 bases from J, with 12 bases in between. The CDR3 consists of 15 residues. CDR1 and CDR2 (germline): LNHDA, SQIVND (reference sequence).

This clone was seen many times. The rearrangement links TRBV4-2 to TRBJ2-3; D unclear. The CDR3 loop spans 16 amino acids. CDR1 and CDR2 from the germline V gene are LGHNA and YNFKEQ. Trimming stripped 4 bases from V and 4 bases from J, with 18 bases between. CDR3 protein: CASSRADTAPADTQYF. In nucleotides, the CDR3 is TGTGCCAGCAGCCGAGCCGACACAGCGCCCGCAGATACGCAGTATTTT.

The chain is built from TRBV27 and TRBJ2-1; D uncertain. Germline CDR1 and CDR2: MNHEY and SMNVEV (reference sequence). V was trimmed by 4 bases and J by 9 bases, leaving 13 bases between them. The length of the CDR3 is 13 residues. DNA of the CDR3: TGTGCCAGCAGTTCCTACGTCGTCGGTGAGCAGTTCTTC. This encodes CASSSYVVGEQFF.

The chain carries TRBV5-4 and TRBJ1-1, with a weak D call TRBD1 (5 bases). V was pared by 5 bases and J by 5 bases, with 19 bases between. Per the germline V gene, CDR1 is SGHNT and CDR2 is YYREEE (reference sequence). This CDR3 contains 15 residues. CDR3 sequence: CASRLFGGSETEAFF. CDR3 DNA sequence: TGTGCCAGCAGACTCTTCGGGGGATCGGAGACTGAAGCTTTCTTT.

This chain connects TRBV29-1 to TRBJ2-3; 7 bases fit TRBD1. Germline CDR1 and CDR2: SQVTM and ANQGSEA. The CDR3 has 13 residues. Unmatched junction bases numbered 5, after V lost 6 bases and J lost 2 bases. In nucleotides, the CDR3 is TGCAGCGTCCAACAGGGGTACACAGATACGCAGTATTTT. Translating gives CSVQQGYTDTQYF.

The rearrangement links TRBV6-4 to TRBJ1-2; 9 bases line up with TRBD1. Germline assignment: CDR1 MRHNA and CDR2 SNTAGT. Trimming at V came to 6 bases and at J to 7 bases, leaving 9 bases not matched to a gene. The CDR3 sequence is 14 residues long. CDR3 in DNA: TGTGCCAGCAGCAGGGACAGGGAATTTGGTGGCTACACCTTC. This codes for CASSRDREFGGYTF.

This chain joins TRBV25-1 and TRBJ2-5, with D possibly being TRBD2 (5 bases). With the DNA end fitting TRBJ2-7 better, the J assignment may be wrong. The germline V gene has CDR1 MGHDK and CDR2 SYGVNS. This CDR3 is 13 amino acids long. CDR3 in DNA: TGTGCCAGCAGTGCCGGGGATACCTACGAGCAGTACTTC. Residues: CASSAGDTYEQYF.

This clone was seen just once. The gene calls are TRBV5-1 and TRBJ1-1; perhaps TRBD1 as D (5 bases). Germline CDR1 SGHRS, CDR2 YFSETQ. V gave up 0 bases and J gave up 4 bases, with 10 bases separating them. There are 14 residues in the CDR3. The CDR3 protein is CASSLALGGTEAFF. The CDR3 DNA sequence: TGCGCCAGCAGCTTGGCCCTGGGGGGCACTGAAGCTTTCTTT.

The V call is TRBV9, the J call TRBJ2-2; 9 bases map to TRBD2. The ends lost 0 bases at V and 5 bases at J; junction bases unmatched: 11. The germline V gene encodes CDR1 SGDLS and CDR2 YYNGEE. The CDR3 covers 18 residues. The CDR3 loop reads CASSVGGSGSMYTGELFF. In DNA form, the CDR3 reads TGTGCCAGCAGCGTAGGGGGTAGCGGGAGCATGTATACCGGGGAGCTGTTTTTT.

This clone has a handful of counts. Additional DNA sequences in this sample encode the identical CDR3. The chain combines TRBV28 with TRBJ2-4; D tentatively fits TRBD1 or TRBD2 (5 bases each). The CDR3 runs 15 residues. The germline gives CDR1 MDHEN, CDR2 SYDVKM. V was trimmed by 2 bases and J by 1 base, leaving 9 bases between them. This CDR3 is CASSLGGAAKNIQYF. The CDR3 DNA follows: TGTGCCAGCAGTTTAGGGGGAGCCGCCAAAAACATTCAGTACTTC.

This chain uses TRBV19 with TRBJ2-1; maybe TRBD2 (5 bases). The V end lost 7 bases, the J end lost 0 bases, and 10 bases lay between the germline ends. Germline loops: CDR1 LNHDA, CDR2 SQIVND (reference sequence). The length of the CDR3 is 14 residues. The chain's CDR3 is CASKSGSSYNEQFF. The CDR3 DNA sequence: TGTGCCAGTAAAAGCGGTAGCTCCTACAATGAGCAGTTCTTC.

This clone was picked up many times. This chain uses TRBV7-2 with TRBJ2-1, with D possibly being TRBD2 (5 bases). Trimming left V 1 base short and J 6 bases short, with 13 bases between. Germline loops: CDR1 SGHTA, CDR2 FQGNSA. The CDR3 is 15 amino acids. The CDR3: CASSLVTGRVNEQFF. DNA of the CDR3: TGTGCCAGCAGCTTAGTAACGGGAAGGGTCAATGAGCAGTTCTTC.

The chain carries TRBV5-1 and TRBJ2-4; TRBD2 is a possible D gene (6 bases). The CDR3 is 17 residues long. CDR1 and CDR2 from the germline V gene are SGHRS and YFSETQ. Trimming cost V 3 bases and J 5 bases, with 21 bases left between them. The CDR3 DNA sequence: TGCGCCAGCAGCTCGGGGGTTGCCGGGTTCGGGGAAAACATTCAGTACTTC. Its protein product is CASSSGVAGFGENIQYF. The full variable domain, completed using reference TRBV5-1 and TRBJ2-4, is KAGVTQTPRYLIKTRGQQVTLSCSPISGHRSVSWYQQTPGQGLQFLFEYFSETQRNKGNFPGRFSGRQFSNSRSEMNVSTLELGDSALYLCASSSGVAGFGENIQYFGAGTRLSVL.

The V and J genes are TRBV29-1 and TRBJ2-2; maybe TRBD2 (7 bases). Germline CDR1 is SQVTM and CDR2 is ANQGSEA. The CDR3 spans 16 residues. V lost 2 bases to trimming and J lost 4 bases, with 17 bases between them. The CDR3 DNA follows: TGCAGCGTTGAAAAGTGGCGGGGAGGGGGCACCGGGGAGCTGTTTTTT. Protein product: CSVEKWRGGGTGELFF.

This clone was picked up one time. V gene TRBV7-9 combines with J gene TRBJ1-2; perhaps TRBD1 as D (5 bases). V was clipped by 5 bases and J by 4 bases, with 14 bases between them. This CDR3 is built from 14 residues. Germline-derived CDR1 and CDR2 are SEHNR and FQNEAQ (reference sequence). The CDR3 sequence: CASSRPGGTYGYTF. The CDR3 nucleotides read TGTGCCAGCAGCCGGCCCGGGGGGACCTATGGCTACACCTTC.

The chain couples TRBV7-6 to TRBJ1-2; D possibly corresponds to TRBD1 (5 bases). The V gene's germline CDR1 is SGHVS and CDR2 FNYEAQ. The CDR3 contains 18 residues. V was trimmed by 1 base and J by 0 bases, leaving 18 bases between them. As DNA, the CDR3 is TGTGCCAGCAGCTTAGGTTATCCAGGGTCCGGGGCTAACTATGGCTACACCTTC. It codes for CASSLGYPGSGANYGYTF.

This chain connects TRBV7-6 to TRBJ1-1, with a tentative D call TRBD1 (5 bases). The CDR3 runs to 17 residues. V lost 5 bases and J 1 base, leaving 20 bases between the germline ends. Germline V lookup: CDR1 SGHVS, CDR2 FNYEAQ. The CDR3 loop is CASSPRPREAPNTEAFF. DNA for the CDR3: TGTGCCAGCAGCCCCAGGCCCAGGGAAGCCCCGAACACTGAAGCTTTCTTT.

The chain is built from TRBV5-4 and TRBJ2-5; D call uncertain. The CDR3 is 15 amino acids. Germline loops: CDR1 SGHNT, CDR2 YYREEE (reference sequence). Trimming took off 1 base at V and 2 bases at J, with 12 bases between the two ends. The CDR3 is CASSLKLAVQETQYF. CDR3 nucleotides: TGTGCCAGCAGCTTGAAACTCGCGGTTCAAGAGACCCAGTACTTC.

The chain is built from TRBV18 and TRBJ2-7; D possibly corresponds to TRBD2 (7 bases). Trimming cost V 6 bases and J 7 bases, with 22 bases left between them. The CDR3 sequence is 15 residues long. CDR1 is KGHSH, CDR2 LQKENI, per germline. The CDR3 nucleotides read TGTGCCAGCTCGTTAGGCGGGAGCCTAGGGGGTGAGCAGTACTTC. It yields the protein CASSLGGSLGGEQYF.

As to this clone: The same CDR3 arises from other DNA sequences in this sample as well. The V call is TRBV14, the J call TRBJ2-3; no reliable D call. CDR1 SGHDN and CDR2 FVKESK come from the germline V gene. The CDR3 loop spans 13 amino acids. V was shortened by 0 bases and J by 5 bases, with 6 bases between the two germline ends. Here the CDR3 reads CASSQDSGDTQYF. The CDR3 coding sequence is TGTGCCAGCAGCCAAGATTCGGGAGATACGCAGTATTTT.

This clone was observed a handful of times. The V and J genes are TRBV11-2 and TRBJ2-7; D uncertain. V lost 5 bases and J lost 5, with 13 bases in between. The V gene's germline CDR1 is SGHAT and CDR2 FQNNGV. The CDR3 is 13 residues long. For the CDR3, the DNA is TGTGCCAGCAGCCCTAGGCCGGTCCACGAGCAGTACTTC. This codes for CASSPRPVHEQYF.

The chain is built from TRBV7-9 and TRBJ1-2, with D maybe TRBD1 (5 bases). Germline values: CDR1 SEHNR, CDR2 FQNEAQ (reference sequence). V was shortened by 5 bases and J by 7 bases, with 11 bases between the two germline ends. This CDR3 is built from 12 residues. CDR3 sequence: CASSRGTLGYTF. The DNA of the CDR3 is TGTGCCAGCAGCCGGGGGACTCTTGGCTACACCTTC. The complete variable domain, with remaining parts taken from reference TRBV7-9 and TRBJ1-2, reads DTGVSQNPRHKITKRGQNVTFRCDPISEHNRLYWYRQTLGQGPEFLTYFQNEAQLEKSRLLSDRFSAERPKGSFSTLEIQRTEQGDSAMYLCASSRGTLGYTFGSGTRLTVV.

The rearrangement links TRBV19 to TRBJ1-3; D perhaps matches TRBD1 (6 bases). Germline V gene lookup returns CDR1 LNHDA and CDR2 SQIVND (reference sequence). This CDR3 spans 16 amino acids. The V and J ends lost 5 bases and 0 bases respectively, with 14 bases between them. The CDR3 spells CASSPGVPGSGNTIYF. The CDR3 DNA sequence: TGTGCCAGTAGTCCAGGGGTGCCCGGCTCTGGAAACACCATATATTTT.

The J gene is TRBJ2-5, the V gene TRBV28; D gene uncertain. From germline, CDR1 is MDHEN and CDR2 SYDVKM. Deletions cut 7 bases from V and 2 bases from J, with 23 bases between. The CDR3 has 17 amino acids. As DNA, the CDR3 is TGTGCCAGCACCCCCGGGTCGGCGGCCGGCCTACAAGAGACCCAGTACTTC. It yields the protein CASTPGSAAGLQETQYF. Full variable domain (rest looked up from reference TRBV28 and TRBJ2-5): DVKVTQSSRYLVKRTGEKVFLECVQDMDHENMFWYRQDPGLGLRLIYFSYDVKMKEKGDIPEGYSVSREKKERFSLILESASTNQTSMYLCASTPGSAAGLQETQYFGPGTRLLVL.